The 8 T cell receptor beta chains below come from one sample, sequenced in a study of blood T cell repertoires in COVID-19 (dated by TCRdb to about 2020). Libraries came from the immunoSEQ multiplex PCR assay. TCRdb took this table from immuneACCESS and kept in-frame rearrangements with V and J called. Such tables lack part of the clones; where checked against another copy, unresolved V genes explain under half of the gap, and the rest is unexplained. The table for this sample lists under 200,000 clones; about 83% of them were counted only once. 3.6% of the sample is held by the ten biggest clonotypes. The sequenced material came from PBMCs or T cells enriched from blood (not recorded which). These receptors all come from a woman aged 50 to 65 in a cohort exposed to, infected with or recovered from COVID-19 (not recorded which).

CDR3 coding DNA: TGTGCCAGCAGCTCGCGACAGGGATTCGGCTACACCTTC. Its protein is CASSSRQGFGYTF. The chain has TRBV7-9 and TRBJ1-2, with 7 nucleotides matching TRBD1. The CDR3 runs 13 residues. The V gene end was trimmed by 4 bases and the J gene end by 8 bases; junction bases not matched to a gene: 7. Germline loops: CDR1 SEHNR, CDR2 FQNEAQ (reference sequence). The variable domain in full, with the rest retrieved from reference TRBV7-9 and TRBJ1-2, is DTGVSQNPRHKITKRGQNVTFRCDPISEHNRLYWYRQTLGQGPEFLTYFQNEAQLEKSRLLSDRFSAERPKGSFSTLEIQRTEQGDSAMYLCASSSRQGFGYTFGSGTRLTVV.

The chain links TRBV16 to TRBJ1-5, with D unclear. V was shortened by 6 bases and J by 3 bases, with 21 bases between the two germline ends. The CDR3 has 17 residues. Germline V CDR1 and CDR2: KGHSY, FQNENV. The CDR3 bases are TGTGCCAGCAGACCCCTCCTGACCCACAGCCCCAATCAGCCCCAGCATTTT. Encoded protein: CASRPLLTHSPNQPQHF.

The rearrangement joins TRBV20-1 to TRBJ1-2; D gene ambiguous. The CDR3 is 11 residues long. CDR1 and CDR2 (germline): DFQATT, SNEGSKA (reference sequence). V gave up 6 bases and J gave up 1 base, with 6 bases separating them. The CDR3 DNA reads as TGCAGTGCGGGGAGTAACTATGGCTACACCTTC. Translating it yields CSAGSNYGYTF.

This clone is medium-sized by share. The chain couples TRBV5-1 to TRBJ2-7; 7 positions agree with TRBD2. The CDR3 loop spans 15 amino acids. Germline-derived CDR1 and CDR2 are SGHRS and YFSETQ. After removal of 2 bases from V and 4 bases from J, the junction contained 9 bases not matched to a gene. The CDR3, as DNA: TGCGCCAGCAGCTTTGGGCGGGGAGGGTTATACGAGCAGTACTTC. This translates into CASSFGRGGLYEQYF.

This clone was seen just once. The chain joins TRBV28 to TRBJ1-4; 8 bases are shared with TRBD1. V was pared by 4 bases and J by 7 bases, with 5 bases of the junction left unmatched. CDR3 length: 14 amino acids. Germline CDR1 MDHEN, CDR2 SYDVKM. CDR3 sequence: CASSWTGSGEKLFF. In DNA, the CDR3 is TGTGCCAGCAGTTGGACAGGGAGCGGTGAAAAACTGTTTTTT.

This clone was seen only a few times. The chain links TRBV7-9 to TRBJ1-3; D not resolved. CDR1 and CDR2 (germline): SEHNR, FQNEAQ (reference sequence). CDR3 length equals 16 residues. Trimming removed 1 base at V and 4 bases at J, with 14 bases between. For the CDR3, the DNA is TGTGCCAGCAGCTTAGGGCGGTCGGGAGACGGAAACACCATATATTTT. Its protein is CASSLGRSGDGNTIYF.

The chain joins TRBV11-3 to TRBJ2-1; TRBD2 matches 7 bases. V was pared by 3 bases and J by 5 bases, with 4 bases of the junction left unmatched. Germline V lookup: CDR1 SGHNT, CDR2 YENEEA. The length of the CDR3 is 14 residues. CDR3 residues: CASSLRTRDNEQFF. In DNA, the CDR3 is TGTGCCAGCAGCTTGAGGACTAGGGACAATGAGCAGTTCTTC.

With respect to this clone: The sample carries other DNA sequences with the same CDR3. V and J are TRBV5-1 and TRBJ2-2, with D unclear. This CDR3 has 14 amino acids. The ends were cut back, 0 bases at V and 4 bases at J, with 7 bases in the middle. Germline V lookup: CDR1 SGHRS, CDR2 YFSETQ. The CDR3 sequence: CASSLDNPTGELFF. The DNA for the CDR3 is TGCGCCAGCAGCTTGGACAACCCCACCGGGGAGCTGTTTTTT. The whole variable domain, filled in from reference TRBV5-1 and TRBJ2-2, reads KAGVTQTPRYLIKTRGQQVTLSCSPISGHRSVSWYQQTPGQGLQFLFEYFSETQRNKGNFPGRFSGRQFSNSRSEMNVSTLELGDSALYLCASSLDNPTGELFFGEGSRLTVL.